Detailed here is one T cell receptor (beta chain). CDR3 length equals 15 residues. Germline V gene lookup returns CDR1 MDHEN and CDR2 SYDVKM. The J segment lost 1 base and the V segment lost 7 bases, leaving 8 bases of the junction unmatched. Profiled with immunoSEQ multiplex PCR; TCRdb holds only in-frame clones, not every one. Among about 11,000 clones listed, approximately 31% were seen once. This sample is part of a study of graft-versus-host responses after intestinal transplantation. In the study overall: Recipients received multivisceral, liver-intestinal, or isolated intestinal transplants. Uniformly, recipients were administered anti-thymocyte globulin induction with subsequent tacrolimus and steroids for around 3 years. Overall study findings and caveats: The recipient marrow held GvH clones, and some of them showed up first in ileum or blood.

Sorted after the reaction were proliferating CFSE-low CD3+CD4+ and CD3+CD8+ responders. The sample was alloreactive CD4+ T cells from a mixed lymphocyte reaction culture, taken before transplantation. Subset described: CFSE-low proliferating T cells sorted from roughly six-day pre-transplant mixed lymphocyte reaction (GvH or HvG direction). The chain has TRBV28 and TRBJ2-5; 8 positions agree with TRBD2. The TCR was taken from a human patient who was an organ donor for intestinal transplantation. CDR3 residues: CASTSAGAGQETQYF. The CDR3 DNA is TGTGCCAGCACTTCAGCGGGGGCCGGCCAAGAGACCCAGTACTTC.